The sample holds a few counts of the clone carrying this T cell receptor beta chain. Its antigen remains unknown. The study ran its PCR with 60 Vbeta and 13 Jbeta primers. Clones were read by immunoSEQ multiplex PCR, and TCRdb kept only the in-frame ones, dropping some. Here the sample spans some 200,000 clones, roughly four fifths being singletons. When sampled, the donors appeared nominally healthy, though they likely had unrecorded immune exposures. These data come from a study of cytomegalovirus exposure and HLA in healthy donors. Study-wide results and limits: A later analysis found that most CMV-associated TCR beta chains appeared HLA-restricted.

This CDR3 spans 14 amino acids. V gave up 5 bases and J gave up 0 bases; unmatched junction bases: 3. CDR1 MNHEY and CDR2 SVGAGI come from the germline V gene. Sample: PBMCs. The V and J genes are TRBV6-5 and TRBJ2-7, with TRBD2 matching over 8 bases. This TCR was sampled from a woman in her 30s in good health and CMV-seropositive. The CDR3: CASSQTSDSYEQYF. CDR3 sequence (DNA): TGTGCCAGCAGTCAGACTAGCGACTCCTACGAGCAGTACTTC.